The T cell receptor (beta chain) under discussion was sequenced for a study of cytomegalovirus exposure and HLA in healthy donors. PCR primers comprised 60 Vbeta and 13 Jbeta primers. Data came from immunoSEQ multiplex PCR; TCRdb stores just in-frame clones and leaves some out. The table records about 150,000 clones, nearly 80% of them present only once. The CDR3 has 15 amino acids. Germline CDR1 reads MNHNS; CDR2 reads SASEGT. Unmatched junction bases numbered 5, after V lost 0 bases and J lost 6 bases. The chain has TRBV6-1 and TRBJ2-3; 8 bases match TRBD2. Sample: PBMCs. This clonotype was obtained from a man aged 25 to 40 in good health and CMV-seropositive. CDR3 DNA: TGTGCCAGCAGTGAAGCCCCGGGACTAGGGGATACGCAGTATTTT. Protein: CASSEAPGLGDTQYF.